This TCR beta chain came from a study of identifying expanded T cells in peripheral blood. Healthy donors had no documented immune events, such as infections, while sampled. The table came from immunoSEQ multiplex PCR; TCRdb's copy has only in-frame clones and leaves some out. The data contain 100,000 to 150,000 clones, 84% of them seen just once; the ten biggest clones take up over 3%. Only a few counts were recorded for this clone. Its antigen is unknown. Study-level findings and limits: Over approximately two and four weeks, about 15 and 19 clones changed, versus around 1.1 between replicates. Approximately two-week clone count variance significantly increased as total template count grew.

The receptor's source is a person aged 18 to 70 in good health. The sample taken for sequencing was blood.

This chain's CDR3 is CASSTTKTGDMNTEAFF. CDR3 DNA sequence: TGTGCCAGCAGTACTACAAAGACAGGGGACATGAACACTGAAGCTTTCTTT. The V and J genes are TRBV7-9 and TRBJ1-1, with 8 bases that match TRBD1. V gave up 6 bases and J gave up 0 bases; unmatched junction bases: 12. Germline V lookup: CDR1 SEHNR, CDR2 FQNEAQ (reference sequence). The CDR3 extends over 17 amino acids. The full variable domain, its missing parts supplied by reference TRBV7-9 and TRBJ1-1, is DTGVSQNPRHKITKRGQNVTFRCDPISEHNRLYWYRQTLGQGPEFLTYFQNEAQLEKSRLLSDRFSAERPKGSFSTLEIQRTEQGDSAMYLCASSTTKTGDMNTEAFFGQGTRLTVV.